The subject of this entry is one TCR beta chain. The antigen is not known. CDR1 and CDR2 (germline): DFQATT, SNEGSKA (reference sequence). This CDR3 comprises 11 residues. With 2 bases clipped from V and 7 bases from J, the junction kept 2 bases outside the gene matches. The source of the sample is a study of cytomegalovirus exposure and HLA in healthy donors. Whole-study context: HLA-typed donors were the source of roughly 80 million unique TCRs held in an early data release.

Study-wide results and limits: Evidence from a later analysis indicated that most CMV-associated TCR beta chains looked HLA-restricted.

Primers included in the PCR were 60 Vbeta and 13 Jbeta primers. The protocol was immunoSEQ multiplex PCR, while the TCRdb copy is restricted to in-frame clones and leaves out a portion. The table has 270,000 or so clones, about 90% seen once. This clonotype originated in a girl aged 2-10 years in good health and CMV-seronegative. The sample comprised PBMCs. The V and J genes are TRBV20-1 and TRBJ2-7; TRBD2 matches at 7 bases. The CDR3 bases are TGCAGTGCTAGAAGGCGGGGGGAGCAGTACTTC. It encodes CSARRRGEQYF.